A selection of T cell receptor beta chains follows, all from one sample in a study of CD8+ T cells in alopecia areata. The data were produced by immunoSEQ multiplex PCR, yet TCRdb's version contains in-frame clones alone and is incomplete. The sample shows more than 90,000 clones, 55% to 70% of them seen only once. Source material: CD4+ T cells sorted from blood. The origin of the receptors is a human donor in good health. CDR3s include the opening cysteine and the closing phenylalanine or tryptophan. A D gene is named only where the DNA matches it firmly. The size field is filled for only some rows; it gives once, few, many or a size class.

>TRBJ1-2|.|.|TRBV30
CAWSGTRTANYGYTF
TGTGCCTGGTCGGGGACTAGGACAGCTAACTATGGCTACACCTTC
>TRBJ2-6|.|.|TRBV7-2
CASSVTQLSSGANVLTF
TGTGCCAGCAGCGTGACCCAACTTAGCTCTGGGGCCAACGTCCTGACTTTC
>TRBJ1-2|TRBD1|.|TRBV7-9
CASTPGQGIYGYTF
TGTGCCAGCACCCCGGGACAGGGGATCTATGGCTACACCTTC
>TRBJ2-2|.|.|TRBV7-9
CASCRGPNTGELFF
TGTGCCAGCTGCCGGGGTCCGAACACCGGGGAGCTGTTTTTT
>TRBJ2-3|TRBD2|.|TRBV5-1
CASSRVGTSAGDTQYF
TGCGCCAGCAGCCGGGTGGGGACTAGCGCTGGAGATACGCAGTATTTT
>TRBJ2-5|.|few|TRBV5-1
CASSLVVQGGGETQYF
TGCGCCAGCAGCTTGGTGGTACAGGGAGGAGGAGAGACCCAGTACTTC
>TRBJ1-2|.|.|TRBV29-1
CSSSGAGDYGYTF
TGCAGCTCATCCGGGGCAGGGGACTATGGCTACACCTTC
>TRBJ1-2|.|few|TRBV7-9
CASSNKGAGPNYGYTF
TGTGCCAGCAGCAATAAAGGGGCAGGGCCTAACTATGGCTACACCTTC
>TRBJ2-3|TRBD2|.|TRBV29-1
CSSAYGGFTDTQYF
TGCAGCTCAGCTTACGGGGGGTTCACAGATACGCAGTATTTT
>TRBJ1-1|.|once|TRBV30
CAWRDFVGGRAFF
TGTGCCTGGAGAGATTTTGTGGGAGGCCGGGCTTTCTTT
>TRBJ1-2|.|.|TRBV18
CASSQQLELYGYTF
TGTGCCAGCTCACAACAGCTAGAACTCTATGGCTACACCTTC
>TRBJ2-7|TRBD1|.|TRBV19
CASSQPGQVFYEQYF
TGTGCCAGTAGTCAACCGGGACAGGTCTTCTACGAGCAGTACTTC
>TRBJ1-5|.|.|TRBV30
CAWSAGGYQPQHF
TGTGCCTGGAGTGCCGGGGGGTATCAGCCCCAGCATTTT
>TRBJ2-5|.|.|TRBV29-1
CSAAGTPETQYF
TGCAGCGCTGCAGGGACCCCAGAGACCCAGTACTTC
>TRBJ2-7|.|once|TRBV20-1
CSAWGGLEQYF
TGCAGTGCTTGGGGCGGATTGGAGCAGTACTTC
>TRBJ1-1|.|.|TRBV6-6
CASSPLEKSNTEAFF
TGTGCCAGCAGTCCCCTAGAGAAATCGAACACTGAAGCTTTCTTT
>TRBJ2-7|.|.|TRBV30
CAYRPWGYEQYF
TGTGCCTACCGTCCCTGGGGTTACGAGCAGTACTTC
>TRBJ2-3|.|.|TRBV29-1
CSVAQYGGGPDTQYF
TGCAGCGTCGCGCAATATGGGGGAGGCCCAGATACGCAGTATTTT
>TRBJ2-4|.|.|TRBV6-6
CASKVMVGAKNIQYF
TGTGCCAGCAAAGTCATGGTTGGGGCCAAAAACATTCAGTACTTC
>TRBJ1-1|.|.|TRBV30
CAWRNRDIGTEAFF
TGTGCCTGGAGGAACCGGGACATAGGAACTGAAGCTTTCTTT
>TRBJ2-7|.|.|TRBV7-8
CASSLVGGAFSYEQYF
TGTGCCAGCAGCTTAGTCGGAGGGGCCTTCTCCTACGAGCAGTACTTC
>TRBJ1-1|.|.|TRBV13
CASSRGGGTEAFF
TGTGCCAGCAGCCGCGGAGGGGGCACTGAAGCTTTCTTT
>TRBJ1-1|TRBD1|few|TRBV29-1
CSAPTGAEAFF
TGCAGCGCCCCGACAGGGGCTGAAGCTTTCTTT
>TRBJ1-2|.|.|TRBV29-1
CSVEEGGYTF
TGCAGCGTTGAAGAGGGGGGCTACACCTTC
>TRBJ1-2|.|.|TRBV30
CAWTRPSNIGGYTF
TGTGCCTGGACGAGACCGAGCAACATCGGTGGCTACACCTTC
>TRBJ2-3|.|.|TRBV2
CASSEDRSTDTQYF
TGTGCCAGCAGTGAAGACAGGAGCACAGATACGCAGTATTTT
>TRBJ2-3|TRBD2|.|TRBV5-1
CASSPGSSGGDTQYF
TGCGCCAGCAGCCCGGGGTCTAGCGGGGGAGATACGCAGTATTTT
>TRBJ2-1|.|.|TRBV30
CAWSPGPSNEQFF
TGTGCCTGGAGTCCCGGGCCGTCCAATGAGCAGTTCTTC